One and the same sample provided the 5 T cell receptor beta chains below, sequenced in a study of T cell responses to AZD1222 COVID-19 vaccine. Produced via immunoSEQ multiplex PCR; TCRdb's table is partial and in-frame only. Here the sample spans some 150,000 clones, around 90% being singletons. Sequenced here: peripheral blood, sampled 28 days after the second AZD1222 dose. These receptors originate from an adult who received the AZD1222 COVID-19 vaccine.

V usage is TRBV7-9 and J usage is TRBJ2-1; TRBD2 matches at 10 bases. Germline CDR1 is SEHNR and CDR2 is FQNEAQ (reference sequence). V trimming: 5 bases; J trimming: 7 bases; junction bases outside the gene matches: 20. The CDR3 extends over 19 amino acids. CDR3 in DNA: TGTGCCAGCAGCATGCTGCACGGGACTAGCGAGAGGGCCGTAAATGAGCAGTTCTTC. As protein: CASSMLHGTSERAVNEQFF. The whole variable domain, remainder taken from reference TRBV7-9 and TRBJ2-1, is DTGVSQNPRHKITKRGQNVTFRCDPISEHNRLYWYRQTLGQGPEFLTYFQNEAQLEKSRLLSDRFSAERPKGSFSTLEIQRTEQGDSAMYLCASSMLHGTSERAVNEQFFGPGTRLTVL.

In this sample, this clone turned up a few times. J is TRBJ2-2 and V is TRBV27; possibly TRBD2 for D (6 bases). Trimming left V 6 bases short and J 5 bases short, with 16 bases between. The CDR3 length is 15 residues. From germline, CDR1 is MNHEY and CDR2 SMNVEV (reference sequence). The CDR3 region is CASRLAVMNTGELFF. CDR3 bases: TGTGCCAGCAGATTAGCGGTTATGAATACCGGGGAGCTGTTTTTT.

The J gene is TRBJ1-2, the V gene TRBV11-2; 8 bases line up with TRBD1. The CDR3 length is 14 residues. The V and J ends lost 4 bases and 8 bases, in that order; junction bases with no gene match: 9. In germline, CDR1 is SGHAT, CDR2 FQNNGV. The CDR3 DNA reads TGTGCCAGCAGCTCCCCCAGGGGGCCGACGGGCTACACCTTC. Translating gives CASSSPRGPTGYTF.

The V call is TRBV12-3 or TRBV12-4, the J call TRBJ1-1; D uncertain. The V gene lost 4 bases and the J gene lost 4 bases, with 7 bases spanning the gap. This CDR3 contains 12 residues. This CDR3 reads CASSYLRTEAFF. For the CDR3, the DNA is TGTGCCAGCAGTTATTTGCGCACTGAAGCTTTCTTT.

The chain couples TRBV7-8 to TRBJ2-1, with D hard to call. This CDR3 is built from 14 residues. V was trimmed by 0 bases and J by 7 bases, leaving 10 bases between them. Germline V gives CDR1 SGHVS, CDR2 FQNEAQ. This CDR3 reads CASSLATAINEQFF. DNA of the CDR3: TGTGCCAGCAGCTTAGCCACAGCCATAAATGAGCAGTTCTTC.